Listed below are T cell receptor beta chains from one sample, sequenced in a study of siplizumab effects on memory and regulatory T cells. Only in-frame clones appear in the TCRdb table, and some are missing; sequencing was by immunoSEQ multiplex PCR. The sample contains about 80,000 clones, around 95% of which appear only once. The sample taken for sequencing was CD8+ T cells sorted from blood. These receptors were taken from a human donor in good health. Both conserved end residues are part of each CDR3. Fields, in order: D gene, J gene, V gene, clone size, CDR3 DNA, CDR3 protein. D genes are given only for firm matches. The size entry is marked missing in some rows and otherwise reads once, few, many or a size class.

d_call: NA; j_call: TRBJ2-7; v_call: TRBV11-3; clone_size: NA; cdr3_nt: TGTGCCAGCAGCAGCACCGGACAAGGAGGTGGCGAGCAGTACTTC; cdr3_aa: CASSSTGQGGGEQYF
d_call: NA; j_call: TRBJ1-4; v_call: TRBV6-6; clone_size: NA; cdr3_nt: TGTGCCAGCCTATTAGGGGGTGGACAAAAACTGTTTTTT; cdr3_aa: CASLLGGGQKLFF
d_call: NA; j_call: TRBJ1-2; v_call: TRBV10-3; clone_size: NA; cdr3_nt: TGTGCCATCAGTGAGTCGAGGGTTACAGCACCCGATGGCTACACCTTC; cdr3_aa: CAISESRVTAPDGYTF
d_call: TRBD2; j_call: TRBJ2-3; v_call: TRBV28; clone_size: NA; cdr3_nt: TGTGCCAGCAGTTTACTTGAGCGGGAGATCACAGATACGCAGTATTTT; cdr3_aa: CASSLLEREITDTQYF
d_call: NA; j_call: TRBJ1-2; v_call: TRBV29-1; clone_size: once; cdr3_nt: TGCCGGGGGGGCGAGGAGGACTATGGCTACACCTTC; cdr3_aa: CRGGEEDYGYTF
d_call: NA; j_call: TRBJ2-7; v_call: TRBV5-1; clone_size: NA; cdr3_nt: TGCGCCAGCAGCTTGGGTTTAGAAGGCGAGCAGTACTTC; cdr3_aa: CASSLGLEGEQYF
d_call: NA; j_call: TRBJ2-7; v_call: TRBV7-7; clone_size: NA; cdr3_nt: TGTGCTAGCAGCTTAGGCGAGGGTTACGAGCAGTACTTC; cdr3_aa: CASSLGEGYEQYF
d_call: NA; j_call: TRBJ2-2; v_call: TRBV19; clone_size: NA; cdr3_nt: TGTGCCAGTAGTATAGGGGGAATAGGGAACACCGGGGAGCTGTTTTTT; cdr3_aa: CASSIGGIGNTGELFF
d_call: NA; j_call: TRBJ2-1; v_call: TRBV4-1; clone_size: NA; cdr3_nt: TGCGCCAGCAGCCAAGATCTCATGGGCTTGCTGAACTCCTACAATGAGCAGTTCTTC; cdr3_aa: CASSQDLMGLLNSYNEQFF
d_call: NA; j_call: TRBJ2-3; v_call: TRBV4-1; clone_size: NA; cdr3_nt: TGCGCCAGCAGGCATCTCGGGACCCTAAAAAATACGCAGTATTTT; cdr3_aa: CASRHLGTLKNTQYF
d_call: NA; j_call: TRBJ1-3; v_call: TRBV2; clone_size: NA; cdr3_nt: TGTGCCAGCAGAGTAGACACCAGCTCTGGAAACACCATATATTTT; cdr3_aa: CASRVDTSSGNTIYF
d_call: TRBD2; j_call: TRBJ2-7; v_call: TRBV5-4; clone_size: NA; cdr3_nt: TGTGCCAGCAGCTTGGGTTTTACGGCTAGCGGGTTGACCTACGAGCAGTACTTC; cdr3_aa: CASSLGFTASGLTYEQYF
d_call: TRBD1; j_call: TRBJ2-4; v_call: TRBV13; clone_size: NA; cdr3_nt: TGTGCCAGCAGCTTAGGCAGGCAGGGGGCCAAGACCAAAAACATTCAGTACTTC; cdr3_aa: CASSLGRQGAKTKNIQYF
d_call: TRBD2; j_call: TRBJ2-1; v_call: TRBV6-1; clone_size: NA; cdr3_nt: TGTGCCAGCAGCAGACTAGCGGGAGGGAGCAATGAGCAGTTCTTC; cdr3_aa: CASSRLAGGSNEQFF
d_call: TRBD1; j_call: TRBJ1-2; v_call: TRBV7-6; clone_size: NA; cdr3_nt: TGTGCCAGCAGCTCACCTGGGACAGGATATGGCTACACCTTC; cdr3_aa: CASSSPGTGYGYTF
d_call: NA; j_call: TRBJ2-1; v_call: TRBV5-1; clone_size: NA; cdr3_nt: TGCGCCAGCAGCTTGACGAGCTCCTACAATGAGCAGTTCTTC; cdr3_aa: CASSLTSSYNEQFF
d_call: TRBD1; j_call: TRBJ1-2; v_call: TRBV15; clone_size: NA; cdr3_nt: TGTGCCACCAGCGGGAACAGGGGTATGGGCTATGGCTACACCTTC; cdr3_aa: CATSGNRGMGYGYTF
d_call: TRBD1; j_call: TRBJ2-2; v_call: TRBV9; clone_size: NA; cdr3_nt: TGTGCCAGCAGCAAGACAGGGGTCACCGGGGAGCTGTTTTTT; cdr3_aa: CASSKTGVTGELFF
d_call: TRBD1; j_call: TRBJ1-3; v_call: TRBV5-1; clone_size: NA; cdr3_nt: TGCGCCAGCAGCTTGGGCGGGACAGGGAGTAAGTCTGGAAACACCATATATTTT; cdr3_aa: CASSLGGTGSKSGNTIYF
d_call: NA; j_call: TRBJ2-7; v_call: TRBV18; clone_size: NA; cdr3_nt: TGTGCCAGCTCACCACGGGTTCACTACGAGCAGTACTTC; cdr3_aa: CASSPRVHYEQYF
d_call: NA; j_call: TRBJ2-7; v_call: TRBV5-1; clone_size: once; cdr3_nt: TGCGCCAGCAGCTTGGGGGTCGGACTCTCCTACGAGCAGTACTTC; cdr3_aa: CASSLGVGLSYEQYF
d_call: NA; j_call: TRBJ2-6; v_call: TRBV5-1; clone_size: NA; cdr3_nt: TGCGCCAGCAGCCGGGACTCTGGGGCCAACGTCCTGACTTTC; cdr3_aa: CASSRDSGANVLTF
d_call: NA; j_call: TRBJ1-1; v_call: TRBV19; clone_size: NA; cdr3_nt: TGTGCCAGTTATACTGGGGAGAACACTGAAGCTTTCTTT; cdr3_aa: CASYTGENTEAFF
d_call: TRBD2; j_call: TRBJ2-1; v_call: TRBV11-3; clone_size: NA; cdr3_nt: TGTGCCAGCAGCTCCCTAACTAGCGGAAATTTTGGTGAGCAGTTCTTC; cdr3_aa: CASSSLTSGNFGEQFF
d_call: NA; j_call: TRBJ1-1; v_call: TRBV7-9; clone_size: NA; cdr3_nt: TGTGCCAGCAGCTTAATTCGTGGGGGTGATGAAGCTTTCTTT; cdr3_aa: CASSLIRGGDEAFF
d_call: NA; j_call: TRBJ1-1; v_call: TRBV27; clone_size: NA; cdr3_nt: TGTGCCAGCAGGGACGTTGCGATGGGGGGCTCGAACACTGAAGCTTTCTTT; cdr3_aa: CASRDVAMGGSNTEAFF
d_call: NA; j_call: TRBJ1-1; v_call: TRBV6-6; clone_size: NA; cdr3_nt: TGTGCCAGCAGTTACGTGTGGGGGGGGGACACTGAAGCTTTCTTT; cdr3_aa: CASSYVWGGDTEAFF
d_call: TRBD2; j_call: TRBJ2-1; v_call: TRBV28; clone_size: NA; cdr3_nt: TGTGCCAGTGATAGCGGGATATTAAATGAGCAGTTCTTC; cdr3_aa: CASDSGILNEQFF
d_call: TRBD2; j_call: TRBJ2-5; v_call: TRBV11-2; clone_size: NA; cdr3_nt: TGTGCCAGCAGCTCGGGACTAGCGGCGTGGGGGGAGACCCAGTACTTC; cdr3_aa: CASSSGLAAWGETQYF
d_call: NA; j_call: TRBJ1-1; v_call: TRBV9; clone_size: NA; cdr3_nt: TGTGCCAGCTCTCCTGGGGGAACAATGGCTTTCTTT; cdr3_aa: CASSPGGTMAFF
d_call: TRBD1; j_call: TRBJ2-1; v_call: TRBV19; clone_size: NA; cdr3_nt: TGTGCCAGTAGTATCGGGGACAGGGGCTACAATGAGCAGTTCTTC; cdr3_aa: CASSIGDRGYNEQFF
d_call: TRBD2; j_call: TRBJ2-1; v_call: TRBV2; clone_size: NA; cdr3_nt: TGTGCCAGAAGGGGGGCTAGCGGGGGCAATGAGCAGTTCTTC; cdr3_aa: CARRGASGGNEQFF
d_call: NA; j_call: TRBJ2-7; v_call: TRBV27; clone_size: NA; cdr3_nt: TGTGCCAGCAGTTCCACCCCAGCGGAAAGCTCCTACGAGCAGTACTTC; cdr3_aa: CASSSTPAESSYEQYF
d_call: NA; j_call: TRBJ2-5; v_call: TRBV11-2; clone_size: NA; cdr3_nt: TGTGCCAGCAGCTTAAGTGTAGCGGAGATACAAGAGACCCAGTACTTC; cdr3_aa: CASSLSVAEIQETQYF
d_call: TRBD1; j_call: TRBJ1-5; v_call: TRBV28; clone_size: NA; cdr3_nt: TGTGCCAGCAGTATAAGGACAGGGGGCACTCAGCCCCAGCATTTT; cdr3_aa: CASSIRTGGTQPQHF
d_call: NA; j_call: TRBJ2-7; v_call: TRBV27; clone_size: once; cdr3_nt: TGTGCCAGCAGTTTGATGTTGGGCCACAACGAGCAGTACTTC; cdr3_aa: CASSLMLGHNEQYF
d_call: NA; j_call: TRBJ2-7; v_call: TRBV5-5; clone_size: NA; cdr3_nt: TGTGCCAGCAGCTTTACGGGTACGGAAGGCTACGAGCAGTACTTC; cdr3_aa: CASSFTGTEGYEQYF
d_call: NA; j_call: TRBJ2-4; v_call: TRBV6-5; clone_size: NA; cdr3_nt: TGTGCCAGCAGTGTACTCAGGGATTCCAAAAACATTCAGTACTTC; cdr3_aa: CASSVLRDSKNIQYF
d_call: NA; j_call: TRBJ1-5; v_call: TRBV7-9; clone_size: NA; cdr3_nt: TGTGCCAGCAGCTCCATTCACAATCAGCCCCAGCATTTT; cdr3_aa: CASSSIHNQPQHF
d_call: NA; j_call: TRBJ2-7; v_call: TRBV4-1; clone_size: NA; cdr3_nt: TGCGCCAGCAGCCACCCCAGGGTGAACGAGCAGTACTTC; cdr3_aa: CASSHPRVNEQYF
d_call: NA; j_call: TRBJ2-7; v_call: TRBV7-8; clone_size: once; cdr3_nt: TGTGCCAGCAGCCCAATCCCGGATGGGTACGAGCAGTACTTC; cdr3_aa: CASSPIPDGYEQYF
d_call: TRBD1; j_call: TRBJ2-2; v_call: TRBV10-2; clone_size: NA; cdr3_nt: TGCGCCAGCAGTAACAGGGGGCTGTCCGGGGAGCTGTTTTTT; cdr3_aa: CASSNRGLSGELFF
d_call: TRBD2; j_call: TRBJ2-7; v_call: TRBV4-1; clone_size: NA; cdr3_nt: TGCGCCAGCAGCCCGATTTTGACCGGGAGGTCCTACGAGCAGTACTTC; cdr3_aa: CASSPILTGRSYEQYF
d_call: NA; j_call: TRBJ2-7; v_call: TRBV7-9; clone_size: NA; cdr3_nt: TGTGCCAGCAGCGACTACAGAGACTACGAGCAGTACTTC; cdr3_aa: CASSDYRDYEQYF
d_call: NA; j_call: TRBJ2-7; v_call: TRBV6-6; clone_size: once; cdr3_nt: TGTGCCAGCACCGGGAACTACGAGCAGTACTTC; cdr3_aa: CASTGNYEQYF
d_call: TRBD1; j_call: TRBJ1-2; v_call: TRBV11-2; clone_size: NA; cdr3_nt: TGTGCCAGCACCGGACAGGGAAACTATGGCTACACCTTC; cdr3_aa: CASTGQGNYGYTF
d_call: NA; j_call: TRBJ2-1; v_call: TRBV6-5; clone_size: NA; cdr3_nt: TGTGCCAGCAGTAGACCATACAATGAGCAGTTCTTC; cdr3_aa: CASSRPYNEQFF
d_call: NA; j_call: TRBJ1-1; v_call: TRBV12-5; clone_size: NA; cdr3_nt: TGTGCTAGTGGGATGGACAGTTTAATGAACACTGAAGCTTTCTTT; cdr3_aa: CASGMDSLMNTEAFF
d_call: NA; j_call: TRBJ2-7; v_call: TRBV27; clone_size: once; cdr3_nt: TGTGCCAGCGGCCTTTGGGGATACGAGCAGTACTTC; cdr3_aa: CASGLWGYEQYF
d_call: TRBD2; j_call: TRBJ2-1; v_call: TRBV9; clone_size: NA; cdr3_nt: TGTGCCAGCAGTTATTTAGCGGGAGGGAGCTCCTACAATGAGCAGTTCTTC; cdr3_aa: CASSYLAGGSSYNEQFF
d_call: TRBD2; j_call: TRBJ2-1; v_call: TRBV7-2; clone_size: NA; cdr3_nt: TGTGCCAGCAGCCCGGGGGGGGAGCAGTTCTTC; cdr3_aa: CASSPGGEQFF
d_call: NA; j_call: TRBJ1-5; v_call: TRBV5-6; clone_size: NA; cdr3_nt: TGTGCCAGCAGCCATAGGGAGGATCAGCCCCAGCATTTT; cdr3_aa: CASSHREDQPQHF
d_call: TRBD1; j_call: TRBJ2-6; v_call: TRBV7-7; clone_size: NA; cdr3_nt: TGTGCTAGCAGCTTAGGTGGACAGGAAAGCTCTGGGGCCAACGTCCTGACTTTC; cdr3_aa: CASSLGGQESSGANVLTF
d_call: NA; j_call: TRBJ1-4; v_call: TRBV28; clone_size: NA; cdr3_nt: TGTGCCAGCAGTGAATCCAGGGAGGGTGATGAAAAACTGTTTTTT; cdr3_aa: CASSESREGDEKLFF
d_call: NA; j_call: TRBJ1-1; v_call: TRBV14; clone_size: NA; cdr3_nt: TGTGCCAGCAGCCCGTGGCCTAACACTGAAGCTTTCTTT; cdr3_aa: CASSPWPNTEAFF
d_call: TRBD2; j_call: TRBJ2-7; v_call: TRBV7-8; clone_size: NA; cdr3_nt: TGTGCCAGCAGGAAAGCGGGGCAACCCTACGAGCAGTACTTC; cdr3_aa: CASRKAGQPYEQYF
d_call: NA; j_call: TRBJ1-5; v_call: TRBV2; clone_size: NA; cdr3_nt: TGTGCCAGCAGTGTTAGGGTGAATCAGCCCCAGCATTTT; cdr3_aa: CASSVRVNQPQHF
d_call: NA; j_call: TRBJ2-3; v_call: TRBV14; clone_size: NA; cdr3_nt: TGTGCCAGTAATCTATTCCTTCGGGATACGCAGTATTTT; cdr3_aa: CASNLFLRDTQYF
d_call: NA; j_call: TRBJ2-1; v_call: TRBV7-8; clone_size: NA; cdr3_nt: TGTGCCAGCAGCTCGCCGGGTCCCAAACTAAACAATGAGCAGTTCTTC; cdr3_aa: CASSSPGPKLNNEQFF